This TCR beta chain came from a study of human T cells and chemical hapten exposure. This clonotype was seen only a few times. The junction had 5 bases not matched to a gene; V was cut back by 2 bases and J by 4 bases. This CDR3 is built from 16 residues. CDR1 SNHLY and CDR2 FYNNEI come from the germline V gene. The authors extracted total RNA from unfractionated whole blood. TCRdb recomputed calls from the 5' RACE reads with MiXCR, one row per CDR3 protein. The data show tens of thousands of distinct CDR3 sequences, more than 7.5% seen once. This sequence originates from a male donor in good health. The chain employs TRBV2 and TRBJ2-2; 9 nucleotides line up with TRBD2. CDR3 in amino acids: CASSERLRGGTGELFF. CDR3 nucleotide sequence: TGTGCCAGCAGTGAACGGTTGCGGGGGGGCACCGGGGAGCTGTTTTTT. The variable domain in full, with the rest retrieved from reference TRBV2 and TRBJ2-2, is EPEVTQTPSHQVTQMGQEVILRCVPISNHLYFYWYRQILGQKVEFLVSFYNNEISEKSEIFDDQFSVERPDGSNFTLKIRSTKLEDSAMYFCASSERLRGGTGELFFGEGSRLTVL.